These T cell receptor beta chains were read from a single sample in a study of CD8 T cells in Susac syndrome. Each CDR3 protein gets one entry after TCRdb re-called the immunoSEQ multiplex PCR reads with MiXCR. Altogether tens of thousands of distinct CDR3 sequences are present, roughly 94% being singletons, with the ten largest covering 0.45% to 0.65%. The sequenced material came from CD8+ T cells from PBMCs. All receptors derive from a human donor with multiple sclerosis. CDR3s include the opening cysteine and the closing phenylalanine or tryptophan. A D gene is named only where the DNA matches it firmly. Only part of the rows carry a size: once, few, many, or a class if the clone is expanded.

NA,TRBV13,TRBJ1-2,NA,TGTGCCAGCAGCTCGGGGGAATCGGAGGCCGGCTACACCTTC,CASSSGESEAGYTF
NA,TRBV5-4,TRBJ1-2,NA,TGTGCCAGCAGCTTGGCAGGGATGAAAGGCTACACCTTC,CASSLAGMKGYTF
TRBD2,TRBV29-1,TRBJ2-2,NA,TGCAGCGAGCGGGACGGGGTCACCGGGGAGCTGTTTTTT,CSERDGVTGELFF
NA,TRBV25-1,TRBJ1-5,NA,TGTGCCAGCAGTGAATTCACGACGGGGCTTAGCAATCAGCCCCAGCATTTT,CASSEFTTGLSNQPQHF
NA,TRBV15,TRBJ2-2,once,TGTGCCACCAGCAGGCATGAGAACACCGGGGAGCTGTTTTTT,CATSRHENTGELFF
TRBD2,TRBV3-1,TRBJ2-7,NA,TGTGCCAGCAGCCAAGATGAAATAGCGGGGGAATTAGCCTACGAGCAGTACTTC,CASSQDEIAGELAYEQYF
NA,TRBV28,TRBJ2-1,NA,TGTGCCAGCAGGGTAGTAGGGATAGGTAATGAGCAGTTCTTC,CASRVVGIGNEQFF
NA,TRBV7-3,TRBJ2-2,NA,TGTGCCAGCAGCTCCGGGACGGATAACACCGGGGAGCTGTTTTTT,CASSSGTDNTGELFF
NA,TRBV25-1,TRBJ1-2,NA,TGTGCCAGCTCCATAGGCGTGGATGGCTACACCTTC,CASSIGVDGYTF
NA,TRBV9,TRBJ1-2,NA,TGTGCCAGCAGCTCCAGCCTAGGTGATAACTATGGCTACACCTTC,CASSSSLGDNYGYTF
NA,TRBV9,TRBJ2-2,NA,TGTGCCAGCAGCGTAGTAGGCGGGGAGCTGTTTTTT,CASSVVGGELFF
NA,TRBV28,TRBJ2-7,NA,TGTGCCAGCAGTCATGCCGGGACTTTCTACGAGCAGTACTTC,CASSHAGTFYEQYF
TRBD1,TRBV20-1,TRBJ2-3,NA,TGCAGTGCGCCCGGGACAGAGCGCACAGATACGCAGTATTTT,CSAPGTERTDTQYF
TRBD2,TRBV29-1,TRBJ2-7,NA,TGCAGCGTTGAAGACGGGGGGGCATCCTACGAGCAGTACTTC,CSVEDGGASYEQYF
TRBD1,TRBV7-2,TRBJ2-4,NA,TGTGCCAGCAGCTCATTACCGGGACAGGGGTACATTCAGTACTTC,CASSSLPGQGYIQYF
TRBD2,TRBV6-5,TRBJ2-2,NA,TGTGCCAGCAGTTATTTGCGGGAGTTCACCGGGGAGCTGTTTTTT,CASSYLREFTGELFF
NA,TRBV4-1,TRBJ2-3,NA,TGCGCCAGCAGCCACCCGGGACTGGGAATCACAGATACGCAGTATTTT,CASSHPGLGITDTQYF
TRBD2,TRBV7-7,TRBJ2-2,NA,TGTGCTAGCAGCTTAGGACTAGCGGGAGGGATTTACACCGGGGAGCTGTTTTTT,CASSLGLAGGIYTGELFF